This T cell receptor beta chain was recovered during a study of cytomegalovirus exposure and HLA in healthy donors. Regarding the study as a whole: Reports indicate that TCR beta sequences accurately predicted the HLA-A and HLA-B alleles of most subjects. TCR beta chain V- and J-gene trimming was linked, in a later analysis, to a missense variant in DCLRE1C. The later analysis indicated that the majority of CMV-associated TCR beta chains appeared HLA-restricted. There were three CMV-associated chains whose specificity for CMV antigens was confirmed in vitro.

Of note for this clone: Its antigen is not identified.

Vbeta (60) and Jbeta (13) primers were used in the PCR. The repertoire was sequenced with immunoSEQ multiplex PCR; TCRdb's copy has only in-frame clones and lacks some. This sample yields tens of thousands of clones, of which about 73% are seen a single time; around 4.5% belongs to the top ten. Deletions cut 2 bases from V and 2 bases from J, with 10 bases between. Germline V gene lookup returns CDR1 MGHRA and CDR2 YSYEKL. This CDR3 is built from 15 residues. The specimen sequenced was PBMCs. The J gene is TRBJ1-5, the V gene TRBV4-1; D not certain. The clonotype originates from a man aged 35 to 55 in good health and CMV-seronegative. CDR3 protein: CASSQLGLGNQPQHF. As DNA, the CDR3 is TGCGCCAGCAGCCAACTTGGCCTCGGCAATCAGCCCCAGCATTTT.